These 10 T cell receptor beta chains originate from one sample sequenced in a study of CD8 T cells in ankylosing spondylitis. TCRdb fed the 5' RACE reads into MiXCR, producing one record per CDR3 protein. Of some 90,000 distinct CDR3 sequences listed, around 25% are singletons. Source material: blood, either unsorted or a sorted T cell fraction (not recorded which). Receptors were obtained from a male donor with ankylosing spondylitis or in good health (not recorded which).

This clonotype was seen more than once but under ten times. The CDR3 is CSAPVYGQSSYEQYF. The CDR3 DNA reads TGCAGTGCCCCGGTTTACGGACAGAGCTCCTACGAGCAGTACTTC. The chain links TRBV20-1 to TRBJ2-7; TRBD1 is a possible D gene (6 bases). Germline values: CDR1 DFQATT, CDR2 SNEGSKA (reference sequence). The CDR3 length is 15 residues. The V end lost 6 bases, the J end lost 0 bases, and 18 bases lay between the germline ends.

Here the CDR3 DNA reads TGTGCCATCAGTCTAACCCGGGGGCCTGGGGCCAACGTCCTGACTTTC. Amino acid sequence: CAISLTRGPGANVLTF. This chain connects TRBV10-3 to TRBJ2-6; the D gene could be TRBD1 or TRBD2 (6 bases each). Germline V gene data show CDR1 as ENHRY and CDR2 as SYGVKD. The CDR3 is 16 amino acids. V was clipped by 5 bases and J by 2 bases, with 13 bases between them.

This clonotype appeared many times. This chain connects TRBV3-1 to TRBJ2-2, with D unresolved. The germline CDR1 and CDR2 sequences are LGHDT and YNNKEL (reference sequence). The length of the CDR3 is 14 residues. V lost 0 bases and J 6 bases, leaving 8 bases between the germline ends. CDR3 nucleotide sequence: TGTGCCAGCAGCCAAGAAATCGCGCCCGGGGAGCTGTTTTTT. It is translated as CASSQEIAPGELFF.

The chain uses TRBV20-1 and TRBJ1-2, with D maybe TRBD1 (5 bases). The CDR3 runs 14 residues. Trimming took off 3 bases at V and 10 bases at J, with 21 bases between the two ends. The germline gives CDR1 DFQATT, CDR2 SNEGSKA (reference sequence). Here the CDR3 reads CSASELQVTEPYTF. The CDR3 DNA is TGCAGTGCTAGCGAACTTCAGGTGACAGAGCCCTACACCTTC.

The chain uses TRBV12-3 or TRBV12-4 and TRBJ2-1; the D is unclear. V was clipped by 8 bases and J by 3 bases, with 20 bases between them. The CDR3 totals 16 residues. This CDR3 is CASPPPSDLLYNEQFF. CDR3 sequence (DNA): TGTGCCAGCCCTCCCCCCTCAGACTTACTCTACAATGAGCAGTTCTTC.

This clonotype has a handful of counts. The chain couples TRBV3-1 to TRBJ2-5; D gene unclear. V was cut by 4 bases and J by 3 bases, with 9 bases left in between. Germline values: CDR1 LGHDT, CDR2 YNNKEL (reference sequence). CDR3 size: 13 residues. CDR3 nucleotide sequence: TGTGCCAGCAGCCGATCCTATGAAGAGACCCAGTACTTC. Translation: CASSRSYEETQYF.

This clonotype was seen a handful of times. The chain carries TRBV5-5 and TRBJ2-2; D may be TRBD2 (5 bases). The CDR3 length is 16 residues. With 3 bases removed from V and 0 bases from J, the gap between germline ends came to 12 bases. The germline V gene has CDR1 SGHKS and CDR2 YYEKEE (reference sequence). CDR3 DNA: TGTGCCAGCAGCTCTGCCCGGGGAGCGAACACCGGGGAGCTGTTTTTT. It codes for CASSSARGANTGELFF.

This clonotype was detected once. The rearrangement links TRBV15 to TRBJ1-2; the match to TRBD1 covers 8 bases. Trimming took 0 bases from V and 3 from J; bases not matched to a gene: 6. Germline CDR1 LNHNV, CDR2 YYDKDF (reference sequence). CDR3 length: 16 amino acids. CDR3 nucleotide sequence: TGTGCCACCAGCAGAGACCTTCAGGGGGCGGACTATGGCTACACCTTC. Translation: CATSRDLQGADYGYTF.

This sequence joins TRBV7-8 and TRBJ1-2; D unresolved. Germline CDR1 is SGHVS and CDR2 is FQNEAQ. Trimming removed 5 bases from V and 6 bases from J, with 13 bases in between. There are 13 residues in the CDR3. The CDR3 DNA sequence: TGTGCCAGCAGCCCCACCCCCTTGAATGGCTACACCTTC. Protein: CASSPTPLNGYTF.

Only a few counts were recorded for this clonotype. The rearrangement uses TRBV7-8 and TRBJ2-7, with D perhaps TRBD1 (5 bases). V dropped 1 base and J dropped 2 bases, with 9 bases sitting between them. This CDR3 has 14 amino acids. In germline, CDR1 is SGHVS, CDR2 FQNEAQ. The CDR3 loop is CASSLGDSTYEQYV. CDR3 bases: TGTGCCAGCAGCTTAGGAGACAGTACCTACGAGCAGTACGTC.